Listed below are T cell receptor beta chains from one sample, sequenced in a study of blood T cell repertoires in COVID-19. Libraries were prepared by immunoSEQ multiplex PCR; TCRdb keeps only in-frame clonotypes and omits some of them. The sample has around 60,000 clones, around 88% seen once. The sample consisted of peripheral blood. Receptors originate from a human donor in a cohort sampled during active COVID-19. Each CDR3 is given with its conserved first and last residue. Fields, in order: clone size, V gene, D gene, J gene, CDR3 protein, CDR3 DNA. A D gene is named only where the DNA matches it firmly. Size values are once, few and many counts, or a class for expanded clones, and some rows have none.

>NA|TRBV5-1|NA|TRBJ2-7
CASSLSDEQYF
TGCGCCAGCAGCTTATCTGACGAGCAGTACTTC
>once|TRBV19|TRBD2|TRBJ2-5
CASSRLAGTTQYF
TGTGCCAGTAGTAGACTAGCGGGAACGACCCAGTACTTC
>NA|TRBV27|TRBD1|TRBJ1-2
CASSYVGTGAYGYTF
TGTGCCAGCAGTTACGTGGGCACAGGGGCCTATGGCTACACCTTC
>NA|TRBV11-2|TRBD1|TRBJ1-6
CASSQGQGGSPLHF
TGTGCCAGCAGCCAGGGACAGGGTGGTTCACCCCTCCACTTT
>NA|TRBV7-9|TRBD1|TRBJ2-6
CASSLRTGGSGANVLTF
TGTGCCAGCAGCTTACGGACAGGGGGCTCTGGGGCCAACGTCCTGACTTTC
>NA|TRBV5-1|TRBD2|TRBJ2-1
CATSSGIWHTNEQFF
TGCGCCACTTCCAGCGGGATATGGCACACGAATGAGCAGTTCTTC
>few|TRBV27|TRBD1|TRBJ2-7
CASTPGQEEQYF
TGTGCCAGCACTCCGGGACAGGAAGAGCAGTACTTC
>NA|TRBV18|TRBD1|TRBJ2-6
CASSPRQGSQSGANVLTF
TGTGCCAGCTCACCGCGACAGGGGAGTCAATCCGGGGCCAACGTCCTGACTTTC
>NA|TRBV13|TRBD1|TRBJ2-1
CASSAATGGSDEQFF
TGTGCCAGCAGCGCGGCGACAGGGGGCTCGGATGAGCAGTTCTTC
>NA|TRBV5-1|NA|TRBJ2-7
CASSLGPGYEQYF
TGCGCCAGCAGCTTGGGCCCGGGATACGAGCAGTACTTC
>NA|TRBV5-1|NA|TRBJ2-3
CASSLGPRQDLGDTQYF
TGCGCCAGCAGCTTGGGGCCTCGACAGGATCTGGGAGATACGCAGTATTTT
>NA|TRBV7-2|NA|TRBJ2-2
CASSLFPGTLTTGELFF
TGTGCCAGCAGCCTCTTTCCCGGGACACTTACCACCGGGGAGCTGTTTTTT
>once|TRBV5-1|NA|TRBJ1-2
CASSSGRRDTF
TGCGCCAGCAGCAGCGGCCGGAGAGACACCTTC